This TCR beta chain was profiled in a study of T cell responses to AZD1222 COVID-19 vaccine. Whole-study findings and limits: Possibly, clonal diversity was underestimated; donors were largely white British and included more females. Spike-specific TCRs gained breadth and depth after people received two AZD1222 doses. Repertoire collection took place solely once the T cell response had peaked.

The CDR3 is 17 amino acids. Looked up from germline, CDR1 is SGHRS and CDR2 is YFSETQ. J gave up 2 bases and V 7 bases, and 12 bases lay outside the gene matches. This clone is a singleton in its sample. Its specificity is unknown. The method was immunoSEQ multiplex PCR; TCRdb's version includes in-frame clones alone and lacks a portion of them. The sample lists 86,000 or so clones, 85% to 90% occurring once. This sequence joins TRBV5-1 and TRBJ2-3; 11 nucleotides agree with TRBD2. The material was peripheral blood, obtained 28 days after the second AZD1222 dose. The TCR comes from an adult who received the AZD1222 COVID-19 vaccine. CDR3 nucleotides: TGCGCCAGCCGCGGGGACGTAGCGGGAGGGCCCACAGATACGCAGTATTTT. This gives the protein CASRGDVAGGPTDTQYF.